Shown below are 8 T cell receptor beta chains from a single sample sequenced in a study of blood T cell repertoires in COVID-19. TCRdb's table, derived via immunoSEQ multiplex PCR, lists solely in-frame clones and lacks some. Among some 70,000 clones, about four fifths were seen once, and the ten largest hold under 15%. The sequenced sample was peripheral blood. These receptors all stem from a man aged 55 to 70 with COVID-19, enrolled during active disease.

The genes are TRBV7-2 and TRBJ1-6; weak D call: TRBD1 (6 bases). Germline assignment: CDR1 SGHTA and CDR2 FQGNSA. Trimming removed 0 bases from V and 13 bases from J, with 16 bases in between. The CDR3 consists of 15 residues. In DNA, the CDR3 is TGTGCCAGCAGCTTAGCCGGGACCCAAAGGGGGCCCCTCCACTTT. It specifies CASSLAGTQRGPLHF.

V gene TRBV10-3 combines with J gene TRBJ1-2; TRBD1 matches 8 bases. V shed 5 bases, J shed 3 bases, and the junction held 2 bases outside the gene matches. This CDR3 has 13 amino acids. The V gene's germline CDR1 is ENHRY and CDR2 SYGVKD. The CDR3, as DNA: TGTGCCATCAGTCTACAGGGGGACTATGGCTACACCTTC. It yields the protein CAISLQGDYGYTF.

This clone was seen a single time. This chain links TRBV5-1 with TRBJ2-1; tentatively, D is TRBD2 (6 bases). Germline V gene sequence: CDR1 SGHRS, CDR2 YFSETQ. The CDR3 totals 12 residues. V was pared by 6 bases and J by 8 bases, with 12 bases between. This CDR3 reads CASTLSGDEQFF. The CDR3 DNA follows: TGCGCCAGCACCCTCTCGGGGGATGAGCAGTTCTTC.

The chain's CDR3 is CATRQGWTEAFF. The CDR3 region has the DNA TGTGCCACCCGACAGGGGTGGACTGAAGCTTTCTTT. The rearrangement links TRBV19 to TRBJ1-1; 8 nucleotides align to TRBD1. The CDR3 has 12 amino acids. From germline, CDR1 is LNHDA and CDR2 SQIVND (reference sequence). Unmatched junction bases numbered 6, after V lost 10 bases and J lost 5 bases.

A few counts support this clone. V gene TRBV5-1 combines with J gene TRBJ2-2; TRBD1 agrees at 10 bases. CDR3 size: 14 residues. Losses at the gene ends were 9 bases for V and 3 bases for J; bases not matched to a gene: 5. Germline assignment: CDR1 SGHRS and CDR2 YFSETQ. CDR3 region: CATAGQGHTGELFF. CDR3 nucleotide sequence: TGCGCCACCGCGGGACAGGGGCACACCGGGGAGCTGTTTTTT.

The V gene is TRBV3-1 (or the pseudogene TRBV3-2), the J gene TRBJ1-5, with D unresolved. The germline CDR1 and CDR2 sequences are LGHDT and YNNKEL (reference sequence). The length of the CDR3 is 14 residues. The V and J ends lost 3 bases and 5 bases respectively, with 11 bases between them. CDR3 sequence reads: CASSHGRNYQPQHF. CDR3 nucleotides: TGTGCCAGCAGCCATGGCAGGAACTATCAGCCCCAGCATTTT.

The chain joins TRBV23-1 to TRBJ2-1; 12 nucleotides line up with TRBD2. TRBV23-1 is filed as an ORF, its function uncertain. This CDR3 has 20 amino acids. J was trimmed by 5 bases and V by 3 bases; bases with no gene match: 17. The CDR3 spells CASSQPRRLAGEPCHNEQFF. CDR3 bases: TGCGCCAGCAGTCAGCCTCGGAGACTAGCGGGAGAACCTTGCCACAATGAGCAGTTCTTC.

J is TRBJ1-3 and V is TRBV9; D remains ambiguous. CDR3 length: 12 residues. Trimming shortened V by 4 bases and J by 9 bases, and 11 bases separated the two germline ends. Germline V gene lookup returns CDR1 SGDLS and CDR2 YYNGEE. The CDR3 sequence is CASSSDGGTIYF. For the CDR3, the DNA is TGTGCCAGCAGCTCGGATGGAGGCACCATATATTTT.